A single T cell receptor beta chain is shown here with its context. These data come from a study of blood T cell repertoires in COVID-19. Across the study: Samples taken during acute and convalescent COVID-19 were collected in the United States, Italy and Spain. T cells, B-cell-depleted T cells, or PBMCs provided the cDNA or gDNA that served as material.

Source study methods: Estimates of nucleated cell counts were drawn from the amplification of reference gene primers. The protocol was immunoSEQ multiplex PCR, while the TCRdb copy is restricted to in-frame clones and leaves out a portion. That table gives V, J and clone size, and the DNA gave D and trimming. The data show tens of thousands of clones, with about 87% seen just once and 5% to 6.5% held by the top ten. V shed 7 bases, J shed 0 bases, and the junction held 2 bases outside the gene matches. CDR1 is SNHLY, CDR2 FYNNEI, per germline. The CDR3 extends over 13 amino acids. V is TRBV2 and J is TRBJ1-1; 7 bases map to TRBD1. This clonotype was sampled from a man aged 45-65 years with active COVID-19. The sample comprised peripheral blood. Written as DNA, the CDR3 is TGTGCCAGCAACGACAGGGTGAACACTGAAGCTTTCTTT. Residues: CASNDRVNTEAFF.